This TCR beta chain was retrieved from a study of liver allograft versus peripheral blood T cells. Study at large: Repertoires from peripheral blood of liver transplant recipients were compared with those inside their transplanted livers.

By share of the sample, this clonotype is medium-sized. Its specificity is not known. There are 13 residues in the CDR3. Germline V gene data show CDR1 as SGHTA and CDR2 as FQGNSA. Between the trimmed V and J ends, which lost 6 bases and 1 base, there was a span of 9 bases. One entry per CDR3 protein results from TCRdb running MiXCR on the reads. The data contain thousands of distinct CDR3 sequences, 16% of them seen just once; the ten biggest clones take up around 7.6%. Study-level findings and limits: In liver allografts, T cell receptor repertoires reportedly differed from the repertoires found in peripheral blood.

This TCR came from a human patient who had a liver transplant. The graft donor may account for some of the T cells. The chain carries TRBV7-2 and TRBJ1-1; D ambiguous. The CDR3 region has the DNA TGTGCCAGCAGTTTCCAAGAGAACACTGAAGCTTTCTTT. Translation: CASSFQENTEAFF.